The 32 T cell receptor beta chains in this list originate from one sample, sequenced in a study of shared clonotypes between healthy human individuals. Positive CCR7 selection of CD45RO-negative cells yielded the naive CD8 cells, and terminally differentiated effector memory CD45RA+ cells were excluded. Assay used: immunoSEQ multiplex PCR; TCRdb lists only in-frame clones, some missing. Among about 2,200,000 clones, around 93% were seen once, and the ten largest hold more than 1.5%. Sequences were obtained from naive CD8+ T cells from PBMCs. These receptors all stem from a man between 18 and 35 years old in good health. Some clones in this sample may be carry-over from other donors' samples.

The chain links TRBV30 to TRBJ1-4; D remains ambiguous. Germline V gene data show CDR1 as GTSNPN and CDR2 as SVGIG (reference sequence). V was trimmed by 6 bases and J by 3 bases, leaving 11 bases between them. CDR3 length: 13 residues. CDR3 region: CACSLLANEKLFF. DNA of the CDR3: TGTGCCTGCAGCCTCCTCGCTAATGAAAAACTGTTTTTT.

The chain combines TRBV27 with TRBJ2-3; 8 bases fit TRBD1. V was pared by 4 bases and J by 3 bases, with 12 bases of the junction left unmatched. Looked up from germline, CDR1 is MNHEY and CDR2 is SMNVEV (reference sequence). The CDR3 is 17 amino acids. DNA for the CDR3: TGTGCCAGCAGTTACGATTCGAGACAGGGGTGGACAGATACGCAGTATTTT. This gives the protein CASSYDSRQGWTDTQYF.

The gene calls are TRBV28 and TRBJ1-2, with a weak D call TRBD1 (5 bases). With 6 bases removed from V and 4 bases from J, the gap between germline ends came to 18 bases. The CDR3 contains 15 residues. Germline V gene data show CDR1 as MDHEN and CDR2 as SYDVKM. This CDR3 is CASSPSTGGFYGYTF. As DNA, the CDR3 is TGTGCCAGCAGCCCTTCAACGGGGGGGTTCTATGGCTACACCTTC.

This chain connects TRBV28 to TRBJ2-5; D is uncertain. Germline V gene data show CDR1 as MDHEN and CDR2 as SYDVKM. The CDR3 covers 11 residues. Trimming took 3 bases from V and 6 from J, leaving 5 bases between them. The CDR3 protein is CASSFVKTQYF. The DNA of the CDR3 is TGTGCCAGCAGTTTTGTAAAGACCCAGTACTTC.

The J gene is TRBJ2-6, the V gene TRBV4-1, with 7 bases identical to TRBD2. V dropped 0 bases and J dropped 5; count of bases not matched to a gene: 7. The CDR3 is 17 amino acids. Per the germline V gene, CDR1 is MGHRA and CDR2 is YSYEKL. The chain's CDR3 is CASSQEGGGKWANVLTF. For the CDR3, the DNA is TGCGCCAGCAGCCAAGAAGGCGGGGGTAAGTGGGCCAACGTCCTGACTTTC.

This rearrangement joins TRBV11-2 to TRBJ1-1; tentative D call: TRBD1 (6 bases). From germline, CDR1 is SGHAT and CDR2 FQNNGV. The CDR3 runs to 15 residues. The ends were cut back, 6 bases at V and 6 bases at J, with 20 bases in the middle. The CDR3 loop reads CASRVWGPRDAEAFF. CDR3 nucleotide sequence: TGTGCCAGCAGAGTATGGGGGCCGCGTGACGCTGAAGCTTTCTTT.

The chain employs TRBV27 and TRBJ2-4, with D possibly TRBD2 on 6 matching bases. This CDR3 comprises 16 residues. Trimming took off 0 bases at V and 7 bases at J, with 16 bases between the two ends. The germline CDR1 and CDR2 sequences are MNHEY and SMNVEV (reference sequence). The CDR3 is CASSLSWGGVVNIQYF. The DNA for the CDR3 is TGTGCCAGCAGTTTATCATGGGGCGGGGTAGTGAACATTCAGTACTTC.

In its sample, this clone was seen once. The chain combines TRBV27 with TRBJ2-7; tentative D call: TRBD1 (5 bases). The CDR3 has 11 amino acids. The germline CDR1 and CDR2 sequences are MNHEY and SMNVEV (reference sequence). V dropped 8 bases and J dropped 5 bases, with 10 bases sitting between them. CDR3 sequence reads: CASLQGHEQYF. The CDR3 DNA is TGTGCCAGCCTCCAGGGCCACGAGCAGTACTTC.

J is TRBJ2-1 and V is TRBV11-2; D is ambiguous. Germline lookup yields CDR1 SGHAT and CDR2 FQNNGV. The CDR3 sequence is 14 residues long. Trimming removed 1 base at V and 0 bases at J, with 4 bases between. The CDR3 spells CASSLASSYNEQFF. CDR3 bases: TGTGCCAGCAGCTTAGCGAGCTCCTACAATGAGCAGTTCTTC.

Only one count was recorded for this clone. This rearrangement joins TRBV9 to TRBJ2-2; tentative D call: TRBD1 (7 bases). The germline V gene has CDR1 SGDLS and CDR2 YYNGEE. V lost 7 bases to trimming and J lost 7 bases, with 20 bases between them. There are 15 residues in the CDR3. The CDR3, as DNA: TGTGCCAGCCGTTCTTCAGGGGGAGGAAGCGGGGAGCTGTTTTTT. Protein: CASRSSGGGSGELFF. The full variable domain, its missing parts supplied by reference TRBV9 and TRBJ2-2, is DSGVTQTPKHLITATGQRVTLRCSPRSGDLSVYWYQQSLDQGLQFLIQYYNGEERAKGNILERFSAQQFPDLHSELNLSSLELGDSALYFCASRSSGGGSGELFFGEGSRLTVL.

This chain joins TRBV28 and TRBJ2-2, with D perhaps matching TRBD2 (6 bases). The CDR3 is 16 residues long. Germline CDR1 is MDHEN and CDR2 is SYDVKM. V was clipped by 5 bases and J by 1 base, with 14 bases between them. The CDR3 nucleotides read TGTGCCAGCAGTGACTCCGGGACTCAGAACACCGGGGAGCTGTTTTTT. Protein: CASSDSGTQNTGELFF.

The chain uses TRBV19 and TRBJ1-1; D is perhaps TRBD1 (5 bases). Germline CDR1 LNHDA, CDR2 SQIVND (reference sequence). V lost 5 bases and J lost 4, with 17 bases in between. The CDR3 is made up of 15 amino acids. The CDR3 DNA sequence: TGTGCCAGTAGTCTAGCAGAGGGGTTAGGCACTGAAGCTTTCTTT. Its protein is CASSLAEGLGTEAFF.

V gene TRBV7-8 combines with J gene TRBJ2-7; 11 bases are shared with TRBD1. V lost 2 bases, J lost 7 bases, and 7 bases stayed unmatched. The V gene's germline CDR1 is SGHVS and CDR2 FQNEAQ. This CDR3 comprises 15 residues. The CDR3 reads CASSLPGQGVREQYF. The CDR3 DNA follows: TGTGCCAGCAGCTTACCGGGACAGGGGGTTAGAGAGCAGTACTTC.

Only one count was recorded for this clone. The V gene is TRBV29-1, the J gene TRBJ1-2, with D maybe TRBD1 (5 bases). The CDR3 loop spans 13 amino acids. The V end was cut by 5 bases, the J end by 2 bases, with 12 bases between. CDR1 is SQVTM, CDR2 ANQGSEA, per germline. The CDR3 protein is CSVPGTDNYGYTF. CDR3 bases: TGCAGCGTTCCCGGGACGGACAACTATGGCTACACCTTC.

The rearrangement joins TRBV11-2 to TRBJ1-2; 8 bases agree with TRBD1. This CDR3 has 15 amino acids. The germline V gene encodes CDR1 SGHAT and CDR2 FQNNGV. V shed 5 bases and J 4 bases; nucleotides not matched to a gene: 9. CDR3 sequence (DNA): TGTGCCAGCAGCGAAACAGGGGGACTGGCCTATGGCTACACCTTC. Translated, it gives CASSETGGLAYGYTF.

V gene TRBV6-5 combines with J gene TRBJ1-5; D uncertain. Trimming cost V 2 bases and J 7 bases, with 9 bases left between them. This CDR3 is built from 13 residues. Germline CDR1 MNHEY, CDR2 SVGAGI. CDR3 nucleotide sequence: TGTGCCAGCAGTTACAATAGTTGGCAGCCCCAGCATTTT. Translated, it gives CASSYNSWQPQHF.

CDR3 DNA: TGTTCATCAGCGACGGGGGGCCGGACTTTCTTT. Protein: CSSATGGRTFF. This rearrangement joins TRBV19 to TRBJ1-1; tentatively, D is TRBD1 (6 bases). The CDR3 length is 11 residues. The germline V gene has CDR1 LNHDA and CDR2 SQIVND (reference sequence).

The V and J genes are TRBV28 and TRBJ1-6, with no clear D. CDR1 and CDR2 from the germline V gene are MDHEN and SYDVKM. The V end was cut by 1 base, the J end by 5 bases, with 12 bases between. The CDR3 contains 16 residues. The CDR3 DNA reads as TGTGCCAGCAGTTTATTCGCCCTACAAAATAATTCACCCCTCCACTTT. This translates into CASSLFALQNNSPLHF.

The chain has TRBV10-2 and TRBJ2-7; 8 bases agree with TRBD1. The CDR3 has 14 amino acids. V lost 3 bases to trimming and J lost 2 bases; unmatched junction nucleotides: 3. Per the germline V gene, CDR1 is WSHSY and CDR2 is SAAADI. CDR3 DNA sequence: TGCGCCAGCAGTGACCGGGACAGGCCCTACGAGCAGTACTTC. Translating it yields CASSDRDRPYEQYF.

The chain employs TRBV6-5 and TRBJ2-7, with TRBD2 identical over 10 bases. CDR3 length: 15 residues. V lost 5 bases and J lost 0; bases outside the gene matches: 4. Germline lookup yields CDR1 MNHEY and CDR2 SVGAGI. CDR3 loop: CASSTSGESSYEQYF. CDR3 bases: TGTGCCAGCAGTACTAGCGGGGAAAGCTCCTACGAGCAGTACTTC.

This rearrangement joins TRBV20-1 to TRBJ2-7; D ambiguous. The CDR3 extends over 11 amino acids. V was trimmed by 5 bases and J by 4 bases, leaving 9 bases between them. The germline V gene has CDR1 DFQATT and CDR2 SNEGSKA (reference sequence). CDR3 DNA sequence: TGCAGTGCTCCCTGGGGATACGAGCAGTACTTC. Protein product: CSAPWGYEQYF.

Comments on this clone: In the same sample, other DNA sequences code for this CDR3. The gene calls are TRBV9 and TRBJ2-7; TRBD2 agrees at 7 bases. CDR3 length: 14 residues. V was pared by 0 bases and J by 2 bases, with 2 bases of the junction left unmatched. Germline CDR1 SGDLS, CDR2 YYNGEE. Written as DNA, the CDR3 is TGTGCCAGCAGCGTAGCGGGGGGAACCTACGAGCAGTACTTC. This codes for CASSVAGGTYEQYF.

The chain uses TRBV21-1 and TRBJ2-7; TRBD1, the table's D call, was not compared with the DNA. TRBV21-1 is reported as a pseudogene. The CDR3 is 13 amino acids. The CDR3 DNA sequence: TGTGCCAGCAGCAAAAGACAGGGCCACGAGCAGTACTTC. Its translation: CASSKRQGHEQYF.

The V call is TRBV4-3, the J call TRBJ2-5, with D possibly TRBD2 on 6 matching bases. The CDR3 sequence is 14 residues long. Deletions cut 0 bases from V and 2 bases from J, with 7 bases between. CDR1 is LGHNA, CDR2 YSLEER, per germline. The CDR3 here is CASSQESGQETQYF. In DNA form, the CDR3 reads TGCGCCAGCAGCCAAGAAAGCGGGCAAGAGACCCAGTACTTC.

This chain uses TRBV5-6 with TRBJ2-7, with D perhaps matching TRBD1 (6 bases). This CDR3 region has 15 residues. Germline V gene lookup returns CDR1 SGHDT and CDR2 YYEEEE. V was cut by 0 bases and J by 3 bases, with 13 bases left in between. This CDR3 is CASSLGGQNFYEQYF. Written as DNA, the CDR3 is TGTGCCAGCAGCTTGGGGGGGCAAAATTTCTACGAGCAGTACTTC. The whole variable domain, remainder taken from reference TRBV5-6 and TRBJ2-7, is DAGVTQSPTHLIKTRGQQVTLRCSPKSGHDTVSWYQQALGQGPQFIFQYYEEEERQRGNFPDRFSGHQFPNYSSELNVNALLLGDSALYLCASSLGGQNFYEQYFGPGTRLTVT.

The chain recombines TRBV5-1 with TRBJ1-5; TRBD1 might be the D (5 bases). V lost 4 bases, J lost 4 bases, and 12 bases lay in between. The CDR3 contains 14 residues. Germline assignment: CDR1 SGHRS and CDR2 YFSETQ. The DNA for the CDR3 is TGCGCCAGCAGCACCGGGACGCTTAATCAGCCCCAGCATTTT. Protein: CASSTGTLNQPQHF. Combining the CDR3 with reference TRBV5-1 and TRBJ1-5 gives the whole variable domain KAGVTQTPRYLIKTRGQQVTLSCSPISGHRSVSWYQQTPGQGLQFLFEYFSETQRNKGNFPGRFSGRQFSNSRSEMNVSTLELGDSALYLCASSTGTLNQPQHFGDGTRLSIL.

The chain recombines TRBV9 with TRBJ2-2, with 8 bases identical to TRBD1. The V segment lost 4 bases and the J segment 8 bases; nucleotides outside the gene matches: 7. The CDR3 runs 14 residues. Germline V lookup: CDR1 SGDLS, CDR2 YYNGEE. CDR3 DNA: TGTGCCAGCAGCTCGGACAGGGTTCGAGGGGAGCTGTTTTTT. Translation: CASSSDRVRGELFF. Drawing the rest from reference TRBV9 and TRBJ2-2, the complete variable domain is DSGVTQTPKHLITATGQRVTLRCSPRSGDLSVYWYQQSLDQGLQFLIQYYNGEERAKGNILERFSAQQFPDLHSELNLSSLELGDSALYFCASSSDRVRGELFFGEGSRLTVL.

The chain employs TRBV27 and TRBJ1-2; maybe TRBD1 (5 bases). This CDR3 is 15 amino acids long. V was shortened by 7 bases and J by 5 bases, with 20 bases between the two germline ends. Germline V CDR1 and CDR2: MNHEY, SMNVEV (reference sequence). The CDR3 loop reads CASTSGGLGPYGYTF. The CDR3 DNA reads TGTGCCAGCACCAGTGGTGGATTGGGGCCGTATGGCTACACCTTC.

There are many counts of this clone. The chain links TRBV28 to TRBJ1-1, with a weak D call TRBD1 (5 bases). The CDR3 totals 13 residues. V was pared by 3 bases and J by 9 bases, with 14 bases between. Germline V gene data show CDR1 as MDHEN and CDR2 as SYDVKM. The CDR3 sequence is CASSLGGVVKAFF. CDR3 DNA: TGTGCCAGCAGTTTGGGAGGGGTGGTAAAAGCTTTCTTT.

The chain has TRBV27 and TRBJ1-1; D uncertain. Germline CDR1 and CDR2: MNHEY and SMNVEV (reference sequence). The CDR3 sequence is 14 residues long. The V gene lost 6 bases and the J gene lost 1 base, with 12 bases spanning the gap. The chain's CDR3 is CASRSGLANTEAFF. As DNA, the CDR3 is TGTGCCAGCAGGTCGGGTCTAGCGAACACTGAAGCTTTCTTT.

In DNA, the CDR3 is TGCGCCAGCAGCCAAGATCCTAACCTGTTGGGGGAGCTGTTTTTT. This gives the protein CASSQDPNLLGELFF. V and J are TRBV4-1 and TRBJ2-2; no clear D. Trimming removed 0 bases at V and 8 bases at J, with 13 bases between. Looked up from germline, CDR1 is MGHRA and CDR2 is YSYEKL. CDR3 length: 15 amino acids.

The chain uses TRBV10-1 and TRBJ1-3; D is uncertain. Germline CDR1 WNHNN, CDR2 SYGVQD (reference sequence). This CDR3 has 11 residues. V shed 5 bases and J shed 8 bases, with 7 bases lying between them. CDR3: CASSRSDTIYF. The CDR3 nucleotides read TGCGCCAGCAGTCGCAGTGACACCATATATTTT.